The 5 T cell receptor beta chains listed next were all sequenced from one sample in a study of blood T cell repertoires in COVID-19 (dated by TCRdb to the early 2020s). Libraries were built with the immunoSEQ multiplex PCR assay. The table was pulled from immuneACCESS by TCRdb, which kept in-frame rearrangements only. Such tables lose some clones; where checked, under half of the loss comes from unresolved V genes, and the rest has no known cause. The sample yields a few hundred thousand clones; under 85% were counted once. The ten largest clones take up approximately 4.7% of the sample. Material: PBMCs or T cells enriched from blood (not recorded which). Receptors were obtained from a woman in her 50s who had recovered from COVID-19.

This clone was observed a single time. The genes are TRBV11-3 and TRBJ2-3, with a tentative D call TRBD2 (5 bases). This CDR3 region has 14 residues. V gave up 2 bases and J gave up 2 bases, with 8 bases separating them. CDR1 SGHNT and CDR2 YENEEA come from the germline V gene. The CDR3 here is CASSLTADTDTQYF. The DNA of the CDR3 is TGTGCCAGCAGCTTAACAGCGGACACAGATACGCAGTATTTT.

V and J are TRBV3-1 (or the pseudogene TRBV3-2) and TRBJ2-5, with TRBD1 as a possible D gene (6 bases). From germline, CDR1 is LGHDT and CDR2 YNNKEL (reference sequence). The CDR3 has 16 amino acids. The V end lost 0 bases, the J end lost 5 bases, and 16 bases lay between the germline ends. The DNA of the CDR3 is TGTGCCAGCAGCCAAGAGACCCCAGGGGCGGAGGAGACCCAGTACTTC. This sequence encodes CASSQETPGAEETQYF.

The chain combines TRBV11-2 with TRBJ2-7, with TRBD1 identical over 7 bases. Germline lookup yields CDR1 SGHAT and CDR2 FQNNGV. This CDR3 is built from 13 residues. V trimming: 5 bases; J trimming: 7 bases; junction bases outside the gene matches: 8. The CDR3 nucleotides are TGTGCCAGCAGCAAAACAGGGGTGGGGGAGCAGTACTTC. Translation gives CASSKTGVGEQYF.

The V and J genes are TRBV9 and TRBJ1-4, with 12 positions matching TRBD1. This CDR3 contains 17 residues. Losses at the gene ends were 4 bases for V and 7 bases for J; bases not matched to a gene: 11. Per germline, CDR1 SGDLS and CDR2 YYNGEE. The CDR3 is CASSIRGGQGAGEKLFF. In DNA form, the CDR3 reads TGTGCCAGCAGCATCAGAGGGGGACAGGGGGCCGGTGAAAAACTGTTTTTT.

The rearrangement links TRBV5-6 to TRBJ2-7; TRBD2 aligns across 13 bases. The CDR3 has 14 amino acids. Germline trimming cut 5 bases from V and 2 bases from J; bases unmatched to any gene: 1. Per germline, CDR1 SGHDT and CDR2 YYEEEE. In DNA form, the CDR3 reads TGTGCCAGCAGAGGGACTAGCGGGGCCTACGAGCAGTACTTC. This codes for CASRGTSGAYEQYF.